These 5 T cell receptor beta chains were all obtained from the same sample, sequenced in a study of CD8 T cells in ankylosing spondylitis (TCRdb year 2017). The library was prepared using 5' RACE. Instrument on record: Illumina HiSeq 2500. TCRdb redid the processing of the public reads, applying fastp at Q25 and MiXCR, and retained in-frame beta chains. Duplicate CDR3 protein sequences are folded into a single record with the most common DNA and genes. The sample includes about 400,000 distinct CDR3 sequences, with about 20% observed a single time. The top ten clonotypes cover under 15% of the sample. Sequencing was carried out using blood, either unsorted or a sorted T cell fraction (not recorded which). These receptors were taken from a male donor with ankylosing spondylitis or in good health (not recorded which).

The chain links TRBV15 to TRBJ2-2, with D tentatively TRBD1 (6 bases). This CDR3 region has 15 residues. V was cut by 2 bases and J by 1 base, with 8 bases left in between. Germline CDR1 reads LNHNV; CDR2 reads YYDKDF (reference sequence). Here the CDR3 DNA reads TGTGCCACCAGCAGATGGACAGAGAACACCGGGGAGCTGTTTTTT. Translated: CATSRWTENTGELFF.

The CDR3 region has the DNA TGTGCCAGCACCGAAACCACCGGGTCGAACACAGATACGCAGTATTTT. Translation gives CASTETTGSNTDTQYF. The rearrangement uses TRBV12-3 or TRBV12-4 and TRBJ2-3; no reliable D call. This CDR3 has 16 residues. V was trimmed by 7 bases and J by 2 bases, leaving 19 bases between them.

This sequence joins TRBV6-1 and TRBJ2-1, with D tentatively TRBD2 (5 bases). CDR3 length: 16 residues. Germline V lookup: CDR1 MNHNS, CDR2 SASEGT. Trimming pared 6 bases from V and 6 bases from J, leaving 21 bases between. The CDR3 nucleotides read TGTGCCAGCAGCCGACTAAGGGCAGATGAGGCCAATGAGCAGTTCTTC. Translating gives CASSRLRADEANEQFF.

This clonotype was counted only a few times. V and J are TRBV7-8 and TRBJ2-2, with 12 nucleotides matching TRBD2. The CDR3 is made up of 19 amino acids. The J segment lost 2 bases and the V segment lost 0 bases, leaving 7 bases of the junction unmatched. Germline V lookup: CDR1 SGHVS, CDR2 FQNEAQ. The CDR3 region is CASSLARLAGEDNTGELFF. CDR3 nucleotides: TGTGCCAGCAGCTTAGCGAGACTAGCGGGGGAAGACAACACCGGGGAGCTGTTTTTT.

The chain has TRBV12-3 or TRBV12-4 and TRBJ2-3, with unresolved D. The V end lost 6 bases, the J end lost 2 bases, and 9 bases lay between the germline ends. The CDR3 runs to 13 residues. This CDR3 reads CASRPIYTDTQYF. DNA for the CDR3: TGTGCCAGCAGGCCCATTTACACAGATACGCAGTATTTT.